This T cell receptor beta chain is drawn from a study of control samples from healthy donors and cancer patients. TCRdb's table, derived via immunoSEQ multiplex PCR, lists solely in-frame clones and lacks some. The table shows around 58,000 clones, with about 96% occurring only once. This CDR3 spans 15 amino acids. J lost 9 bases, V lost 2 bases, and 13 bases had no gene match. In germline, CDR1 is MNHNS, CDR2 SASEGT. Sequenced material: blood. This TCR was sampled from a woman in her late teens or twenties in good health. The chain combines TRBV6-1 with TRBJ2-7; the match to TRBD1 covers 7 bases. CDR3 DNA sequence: TGTGCCAGCAGTGAACCCCCGGACAGGTTGTTAGGGCAGTACTTC. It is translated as CASSEPPDRLLGQYF.